This T cell receptor (beta chain) was sequenced in a study of OX40 agonist ivuxolimab in advanced cancers. Study observations and caveats: The study did not work out the antigen specificity of the expanded peripheral T cells.

Germline assignment: CDR1 SGHRS and CDR2 YFSETQ. The V segment lost 4 bases and the J segment 5 bases; nucleotides outside the gene matches: 3. This CDR3 has 14 amino acids. Turning to this clone: As yet, its antigen is unknown.

Clones were sequenced by immunoSEQ multiplex PCR, and TCRdb holds only the in-frame ones, with some missing. The data hold approximately 41,000 clones, with approximately 80% observed a single time. The chain combines TRBV5-1 with TRBJ2-1; 10 bases are shared with TRBD2. The specimen comprised CD4+ or CD8+ T cells sorted from blood, sampled in a trial of the OX40 agonist ivuxolimab. This sequence was found in an adult with an advanced solid tumor such as melanoma, head and neck, liver or kidney cancer. The CDR3 coding sequence is TGCGCCAGCAGCCGGACTAGCGGAAACAATGAGCAGTTCTTC. This sequence encodes CASSRTSGNNEQFF.